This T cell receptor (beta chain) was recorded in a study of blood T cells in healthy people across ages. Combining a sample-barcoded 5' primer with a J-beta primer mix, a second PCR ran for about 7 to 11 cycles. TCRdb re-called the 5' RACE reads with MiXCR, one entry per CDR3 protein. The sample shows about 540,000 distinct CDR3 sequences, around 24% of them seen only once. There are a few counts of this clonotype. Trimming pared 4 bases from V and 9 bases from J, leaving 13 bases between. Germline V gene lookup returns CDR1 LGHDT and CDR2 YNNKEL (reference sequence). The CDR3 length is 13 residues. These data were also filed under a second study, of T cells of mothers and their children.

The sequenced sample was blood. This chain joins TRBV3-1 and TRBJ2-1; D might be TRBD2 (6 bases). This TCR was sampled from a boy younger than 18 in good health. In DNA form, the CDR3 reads TGTGCCAGCAGCCCGCGACTGGGGGGTGAGCAGTTCTTC. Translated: CASSPRLGGEQFF.